This paragraph covers one T cell receptor (beta chain) sequence. The antigen remains undetermined. The sample belongs to a study of radiation and T cells in renal cell carcinoma. Overall study results and limits: Top tumor clonotypes rose in blood 2 weeks post-radiation, then contracted.

Libraries were prepared by immunoSEQ multiplex PCR; TCRdb keeps only in-frame clonotypes and omits some of them. This sample has 97,000 or so clones, with around 83% found just once. Specified time point: blood 4 weeks post-SBRT, at nephrectomy. The treatment denotes: 15 Gy SBRT to primary tumor, nephrectomy 4 weeks later. After SBRT, blood was collected at 2 and 4 weeks, plus baseline. The patient's renal cell carcinoma had clear cell pathology. Germline CDR1 SNHLY, CDR2 FYNNEI. This CDR3 has 12 residues. J gave up 11 bases and V 6 bases, and 4 bases lay outside the gene matches. This sequence originates from a man aged 60 to 69 with renal cell carcinoma. This rearrangement joins TRBV2 to TRBJ2-2, with 9 bases that match TRBD1. This sample comprised blood, obtained from a patient whose treatment included radiotherapy and nephrectomy. The CDR3 loop reads CASRLDRGELFF. CDR3 sequence (DNA): TGTGCCAGCAGGCTGGACAGGGGCGAGCTGTTTTTT.